A selection of T cell receptor beta chains follows, all from one sample in a study of blood T cell repertoires in COVID-19. The assay was immunoSEQ multiplex PCR, and TCRdb's table has in-frame clones only and misses some. The sample has roughly 200,000 clones, around 88% seen once; the top ten hold 5.6%. The material sequenced was PBMCs or T cells enriched from blood (not recorded which). Receptors originate from a man in his forties with acute COVID-19. Each CDR3 is given with its conserved first and last residue. The D gene is left open where the match is weak. For some rows the clone size is stated as once, few or many, or as a class when expanded; others skip it.

v_gene,abundance,len,d_gene,j_gene,CDR3aa,CDR3nt
TRBV3-1/TRBV3-2,-,17,TRBD2,TRBJ2-3,CASSLVTSGVGADTQYF,TGTGCCAGCAGCCTAGTGACTAGCGGAGTAGGGGCAGATACGCAGTATTTT
TRBV6-2/TRBV6-3,-,14,-,TRBJ2-1,CASSYLAAYNEQFF,TGTGCCAGCAGTTATTTGGCGGCCTACAATGAGCAGTTCTTC
TRBV4-1,-,15,TRBD1,TRBJ1-2,CASSTLTGGSYGYTF,TGCGCCAGCAGCACACTGACAGGGGGCTCCTATGGCTACACCTTC
TRBV19,-,13,-,TRBJ1-2,CASRYREDKGYTF,TGTGCCAGTAGGTACCGGGAAGATAAGGGCTACACCTTC
TRBV7-2,-,14,TRBD1,TRBJ2-7,CASSSPGQGYEQYF,TGTGCCAGCAGCTCACCGGGACAGGGCTACGAGCAGTACTTC
TRBV10-3,once,16,TRBD1,TRBJ2-2,CAISELGQVNTGELFF,TGTGCCATCAGTGAACTGGGACAGGTGAACACCGGGGAGCTGTTTTTT
TRBV13,-,12,-,TRBJ2-3,CASSLRGYTQYF,TGTGCCAGCAGCCTCAGGGGTTATACGCAGTATTTT
TRBV4-1,-,15,TRBD2,TRBJ2-7,CASSQPGLADYEQYF,TGCGCCAGCAGCCAACCGGGACTAGCGGATTACGAGCAGTACTTC
TRBV29-1,-,14,-,TRBJ1-6,CSAQTGEYNSPLHF,TGCAGCGCACAGACAGGCGAATATAATTCACCCCTCCACTTT
TRBV3-1/TRBV3-2,few,16,TRBD1,TRBJ1-2,CASSQGLGQGRGGYTF,TGTGCCAGCAGCCAAGGTCTAGGACAGGGTAGAGGTGGCTACACCTTC
TRBV7-9,-,15,TRBD1,TRBJ1-4,CASSLLTGKNEKLFF,TGTGCCAGCAGCTTACTGACAGGGAAGAATGAAAAACTGTTTTTT
TRBV24-1,-,18,-,TRBJ2-3,CATSETRFDSPARDTQYF,TGTGCCACCAGTGAAACACGATTTGACTCCCCAGCGCGAGATACGCAGTATTTT
TRBV12-3/TRBV12-4,-,12,-,TRBJ2-1,CAIRTAWDEQFF,TGTGCCATCAGGACTGCCTGGGATGAGCAGTTCTTC
TRBV5-4,-,14,TRBD1,TRBJ2-7,CASSLGQGSYEQYF,TGTGCCAGCAGCCTAGGACAGGGGTCCTACGAGCAGTACTTC
TRBV5-6,-,14,-,TRBJ1-2,CASSAGLKDYGYTF,TGTGCCAGCAGCGCGGGTCTTAAGGACTATGGCTACACCTTC
TRBV4-3,once,16,TRBD2,TRBJ2-2,CASSRAGVANTGELFF,TGCGCCAGCAGCCGGGCGGGAGTCGCGAACACCGGGGAGCTGTTTTTT
TRBV25-1,-,14,-,TRBJ1-3,CASSVTGSGNTIYF,TGTGCCAGCAGTGTAACGGGGTCCGGAAACACCATATATTTT
TRBV11-3,-,13,-,TRBJ1-5,CASSLAPNQPQHF,TGTGCCAGCAGCTTGGCCCCCAATCAGCCCCAGCATTTT
TRBV28,-,11,-,TRBJ1-4,CASSSYEKLFF,TGTGCCAGCAGTTCGTATGAAAAACTGTTTTTT
TRBV21-1,-,14,-,TRBJ1-1,CASSKGYPDRAAFF,TGTGCCAGCAGCAAAGGATACCCGGACAGAGCAGCTTTCTTT
TRBV4-1,-,16,TRBD2,TRBJ2-7,CASSQVLAGGAYEQYF,TGCGCCAGCAGCCAAGTACTAGCGGGAGGGGCCTACGAGCAGTACTTC
TRBV2,-,14,-,TRBJ2-3,CASSAWDFTDTQYF,TGTGCCAGCAGTGCTTGGGACTTTACAGATACGCAGTATTTT
TRBV4-3,-,15,TRBD2,TRBJ2-1,CASSQPSGGYNEQFF,TGCGCCAGCAGCCAACCTAGCGGAGGATACAATGAGCAGTTCTTC
TRBV20-1,-,14,TRBD2,TRBJ2-2,CSASAGDSTGELFF,TGCAGTGCTAGTGCGGGGGACTCCACCGGGGAGCTGTTTTTT
TRBV11-2,-,14,-,TRBJ1-6,CASSLAPRNSPLHF,TGTGCCAGCAGCTTAGCCCCTCGTAATTCACCCCTCCACTTT
TRBV28,-,14,TRBD1,TRBJ1-5,CAGWTGKGGQPQHF,TGTGCCGGGTGGACAGGGAAGGGCGGTCAGCCCCAGCATTTT
TRBV12-3/TRBV12-4,-,13,-,TRBJ1-1,CASSLKRNTEAFF,TGTGCCAGCAGTTTAAAGAGGAACACTGAAGCTTTCTTT
TRBV28,once,15,TRBD1,TRBJ2-5,CASSSGTGVRETQYF,TGTGCCAGCAGCTCAGGGACAGGGGTGCGAGAGACCCAGTACTTC
TRBV6-1,-,17,-,TRBJ1-1,CASSERGLKWTNTEAFF,TGTGCCAGCAGTGAAAGGGGTCTAAAATGGACGAACACTGAAGCTTTCTTT
TRBV7-2,-,14,-,TRBJ2-6,CASSPVSGANVLTF,TGTGCCAGCAGCCCAGTCTCGGGGGCCAACGTCCTGACTTTC
TRBV3-1/TRBV3-2,-,13,-,TRBJ2-5,CASSHPRWETQYF,TGTGCCAGCAGCCACCCTAGGTGGGAGACCCAGTACTTC
TRBV3-1/TRBV3-2,-,14,TRBD1,TRBJ2-7,CASSPTGTGEKQYF,TGTGCCAGCAGCCCCACCGGGACAGGGGAAAAGCAGTACTTC
TRBV6-5,-,16,-,TRBJ1-5,CASSYRAGAGNQPQHF,TGTGCCAGCAGTTACCGGGCGGGGGCCGGGAATCAGCCCCAGCATTTT
TRBV7-3,-,16,TRBD1,TRBJ2-7,CASSLRSGQGAGEQYF,TGTGCCAGCAGCTTAAGGTCTGGACAGGGGGCGGGAGAGCAGTACTTC
TRBV5-1,-,14,TRBD1,TRBJ2-1,CASSSGGSYNEQFF,TGCGCCAGCAGCTCAGGGGGCTCCTACAATGAGCAGTTCTTC
TRBV24-1,-,15,-,TRBJ2-1,CATSDSRQDPWAQFF,TGTGCCACCAGTGATTCACGACAGGACCCTTGGGCGCAGTTCTTC